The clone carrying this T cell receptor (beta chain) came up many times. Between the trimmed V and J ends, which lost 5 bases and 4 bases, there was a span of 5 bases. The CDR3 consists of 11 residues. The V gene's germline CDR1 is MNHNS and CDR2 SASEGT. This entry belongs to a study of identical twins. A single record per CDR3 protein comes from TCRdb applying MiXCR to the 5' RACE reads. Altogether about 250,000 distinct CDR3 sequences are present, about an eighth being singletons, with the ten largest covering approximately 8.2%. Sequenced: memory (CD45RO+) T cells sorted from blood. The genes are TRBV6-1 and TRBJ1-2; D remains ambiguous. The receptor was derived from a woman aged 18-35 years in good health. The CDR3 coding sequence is TGTGCCAGCAGTAGCTTCTATGGCTACACCTTC. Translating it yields CASSSFYGYTF.